This passage covers 10 T cell receptor beta chains from one sample sequenced in a study of T-cell reconstitution after alpha-beta-depleted transplantation in children. A TCRbeta library incorporating unique molecular identifiers was prepared. TCRdb called the PCR reads again in MiXCR, with one record for every CDR3 protein. Of 70,000 to 95,000 distinct CDR3 sequences in the sample, 15% were seen once. The sequenced sample was PBMCs, mostly from graft donor cells, obtained 180 days after TCRalphabeta/CD19-depleted stem cell transplant. The receptors derive from a male patient between 2 and 10 years old who had a stem cell transplant for acute lymphoblastic leukemia, so the T cells may come from the graft donor.

The sample holds a few counts of this clonotype. V gene TRBV7-8 combines with J gene TRBJ2-3, with 8 nucleotides matching TRBD2. Germline V gives CDR1 SGHVS, CDR2 FQNEAQ. The CDR3 extends over 15 amino acids. The trim removed 3 bases at V and 3 bases at J, leaving 5 bases unmatched. CDR3 region: CASSFRGGVTDTQYF. Written as DNA, the CDR3 is TGTGCCAGCAGCTTTCGGGGGGGCGTTACAGATACGCAGTATTTT. The full variable domain, completed using reference TRBV7-8 and TRBJ2-3, is GAGVSQSPRYKVAKRGQDVALRCDPISGHVSLFWYQQALGQGPEFLTYFQNEAQLDKSGLPSDRFFAERPEGSVSTLKIQRTQQEDSAVYLCASSFRGGVTDTQYFGPGTRLTVL.

The chain employs TRBV12-3 or TRBV12-4 and TRBJ1-5, with 10 nucleotides matching TRBD1. Unmatched junction bases numbered 2, after V lost 1 base and J lost 2 bases. There are 16 residues in the CDR3. As DNA, the CDR3 is TGTGCCAGCAGTTTAGGGGACAGGGGAGGCAATCAGCCCCAGCATTTT. Its protein product is CASSLGDRGGNQPQHF.

This clonotype was recorded at least ten times. The genes are TRBV12-5 and TRBJ1-2; a possible D gene is TRBD1 (5 bases). This CDR3 has 14 residues. In germline, CDR1 is LGHNT, CDR2 FRNRAP. V dropped 6 bases and J dropped 0 bases, with 11 bases sitting between them. The CDR3 here is CASGRGGANYGYTF. DNA of the CDR3: TGTGCTAGTGGGCGGGGGGGAGCTAACTATGGCTACACCTTC.

Only one count was recorded for this clonotype. The gene calls are TRBV5-1 and TRBJ1-2, with 7 positions matching TRBD1. The J segment lost 8 bases and the V segment lost 2 bases, leaving 6 bases of the junction unmatched. The length of the CDR3 is 13 residues. The V gene's germline CDR1 is SGHRS and CDR2 YFSETQ. The CDR3 sequence is CASSLRSGGGYTF. In DNA form, the CDR3 reads TGCGCCAGCAGCTTAAGGTCAGGGGGGGGCTACACCTTC.

This clonotype was counted ten times or more. The chain couples TRBV20-1 to TRBJ2-3; D may be TRBD2 (5 bases). V was trimmed by 6 bases and J by 2 bases, leaving 12 bases between them. This CDR3 spans 13 amino acids. Germline lookup yields CDR1 DFQATT and CDR2 SNEGSKA (reference sequence). The CDR3 nucleotides are TGCAGTGCGGCGGACTCCCTCACAGATACGCAGTATTTT. Amino acids: CSAADSLTDTQYF.

This clonotype is medium-sized by share. This CDR3 is CASGERGSSYEQYF. Here the CDR3 DNA reads TGCGCCAGCGGAGAGCGGGGGAGCTCCTACGAGCAGTACTTC. The chain links TRBV5-1 to TRBJ2-7, with 8 bases aligning to TRBD2. J gave up 0 bases and V 7 bases, and 6 bases lay outside the gene matches. The CDR3 totals 14 residues. CDR1 is SGHRS and CDR2 is YFSETQ in the germline V gene.

V gene TRBV4-3 combines with J gene TRBJ1-6; D is possibly TRBD1 (5 bases). The V and J ends lost 0 bases and 10 bases respectively, with 19 bases between them. The CDR3 covers 17 residues. The germline V gene has CDR1 LGHNA and CDR2 YSLEER. CDR3 region: CASSQDIGRGLGSPLHF. The DNA of the CDR3 is TGCGCCAGCAGCCAAGATATCGGTCGGGGGTTAGGGTCACCCCTCCACTTT.

This sequence joins TRBV4-3 and TRBJ2-7; TRBD1 agrees at 7 bases. Germline CDR1 LGHNA, CDR2 YSLEER. Trimming at V came to 4 bases and at J to 3 bases, leaving 6 bases not matched to a gene. CDR3 length equals 14 residues. CDR3 protein: CASSPGTVGYEQYF. The CDR3 DNA reads as TGCGCCAGCAGCCCGGGGACAGTCGGCTACGAGCAGTACTTC.

The CDR3 protein is CASSQSPADATDTQYF. For the CDR3, the DNA is TGTGCCAGCAGCCAATCCCCAGCGGACGCCACAGATACGCAGTATTTT. The V call is TRBV3-1, the J call TRBJ2-3; possible D gene TRBD2, 5 bases. V was pared by 2 bases and J by 2 bases, with 14 bases between. The CDR3 sequence is 16 residues long. Germline CDR1 is LGHDT and CDR2 is YNNKEL (reference sequence).

The chain is built from TRBV12-3 or TRBV12-4 and TRBJ2-3; D ambiguous. Deletions cut 5 bases from V and 3 bases from J, with 3 bases between. CDR3 length: 11 amino acids. CDR3 bases: TGTGCCAGCAGTATGACAGATACGCAGTATTTT. Protein sequence: CASSMTDTQYF.